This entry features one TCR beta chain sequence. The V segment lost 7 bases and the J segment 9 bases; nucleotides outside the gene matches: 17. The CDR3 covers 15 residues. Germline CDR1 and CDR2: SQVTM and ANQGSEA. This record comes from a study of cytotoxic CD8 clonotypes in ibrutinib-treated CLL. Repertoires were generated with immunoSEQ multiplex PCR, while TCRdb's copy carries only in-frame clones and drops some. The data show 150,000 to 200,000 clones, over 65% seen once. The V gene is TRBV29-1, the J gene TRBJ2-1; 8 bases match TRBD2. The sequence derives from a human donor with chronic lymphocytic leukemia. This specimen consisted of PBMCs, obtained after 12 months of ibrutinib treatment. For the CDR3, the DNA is TGCAGCGCTGAGTCGGTAGCGGGATTATTTGGTGAGCAGTTCTTC. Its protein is CSAESVAGLFGEQFF.